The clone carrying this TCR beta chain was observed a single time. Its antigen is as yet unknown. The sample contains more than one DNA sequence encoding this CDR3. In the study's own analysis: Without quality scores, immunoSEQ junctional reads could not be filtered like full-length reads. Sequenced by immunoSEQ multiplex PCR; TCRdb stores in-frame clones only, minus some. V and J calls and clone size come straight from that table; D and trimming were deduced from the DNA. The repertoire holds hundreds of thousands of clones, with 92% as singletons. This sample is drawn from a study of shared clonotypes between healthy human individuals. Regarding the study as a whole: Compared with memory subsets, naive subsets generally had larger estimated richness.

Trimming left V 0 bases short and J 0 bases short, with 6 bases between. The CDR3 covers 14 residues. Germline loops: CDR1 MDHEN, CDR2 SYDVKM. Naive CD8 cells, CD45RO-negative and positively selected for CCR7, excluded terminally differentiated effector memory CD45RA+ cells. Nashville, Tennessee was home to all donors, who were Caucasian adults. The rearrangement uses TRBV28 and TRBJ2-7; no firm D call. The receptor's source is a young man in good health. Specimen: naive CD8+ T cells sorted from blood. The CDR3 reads CASSLWGSSYEQYF. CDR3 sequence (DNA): TGTGCCAGCAGTTTATGGGGGTCCTCCTACGAGCAGTACTTC. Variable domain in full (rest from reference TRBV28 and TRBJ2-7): DVKVTQSSRYLVKRTGEKVFLECVQDMDHENMFWYRQDPGLGLRLIYFSYDVKMKEKGDIPEGYSVSREKKERFSLILESASTNQTSMYLCASSLWGSSYEQYFGPGTRLTVT.